The clone carrying this TCR beta chain was picked up a small number of times. The target antigen is unknown. The CDR3 regions of TCR beta were amplified from RNA transcripts. During a first-round RT-PCR of the TCR CDR3, the HTBI primer set was used. TCRdb reprocessed the multiplex PCR reads with MiXCR, giving one entry per CDR3 protein. The table has nearly 600,000 distinct CDR3 sequences, 12% to 15% seen once. This record comes from a study of T cells in Graves' hyperthyroidism and ophthalmopathy. Whole-study results and caveats: The model foresaw ophthalmopathy a median about 6.1 months prior to onset. In blood, most of the thyroid clonotypes expanded above 0.001 were also present.

Patients with ophthalmopathy all had a Clinical Activity Score of at least 3, a NOSPECS grade of at least 4 and duration under 3 months. Orbital computed tomography, thyroid ultrasound, serum thyroxine and TRAb, and clinical symptoms together informed the diagnoses. Germline V gene lookup returns CDR1 LGHNA and CDR2 YNFKEQ. This CDR3 has 16 residues. V shed 3 bases, J shed 0 bases, and the junction held 7 bases outside the gene matches. The V gene is TRBV4-2, the J gene TRBJ2-7, with TRBD2 identical over 8 bases. Sequencing input: blood. The origin of this receptor is a woman under 30 with Graves' ophthalmopathy. CDR3 amino acids: CASSQFEAGVSYEQYF. In nucleotides, the CDR3 is TGTGCCAGCAGCCAGTTTGAAGCGGGGGTCTCCTACGAGCAGTACTTC.